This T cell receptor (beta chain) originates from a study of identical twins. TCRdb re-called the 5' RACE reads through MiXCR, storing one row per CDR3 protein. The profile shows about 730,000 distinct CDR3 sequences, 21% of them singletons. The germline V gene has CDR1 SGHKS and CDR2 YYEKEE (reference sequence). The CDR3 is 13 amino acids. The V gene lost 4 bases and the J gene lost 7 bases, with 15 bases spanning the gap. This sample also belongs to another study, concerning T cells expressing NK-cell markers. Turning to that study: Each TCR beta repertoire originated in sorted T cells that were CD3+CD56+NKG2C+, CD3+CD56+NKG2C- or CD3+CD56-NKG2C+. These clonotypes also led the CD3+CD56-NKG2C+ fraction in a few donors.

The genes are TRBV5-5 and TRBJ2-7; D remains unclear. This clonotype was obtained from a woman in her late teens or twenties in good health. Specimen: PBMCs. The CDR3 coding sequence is TGTGCCAGCAGCCGTGATCCGCCTCTGGAGCAGTACTTC. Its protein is CASSRDPPLEQYF.